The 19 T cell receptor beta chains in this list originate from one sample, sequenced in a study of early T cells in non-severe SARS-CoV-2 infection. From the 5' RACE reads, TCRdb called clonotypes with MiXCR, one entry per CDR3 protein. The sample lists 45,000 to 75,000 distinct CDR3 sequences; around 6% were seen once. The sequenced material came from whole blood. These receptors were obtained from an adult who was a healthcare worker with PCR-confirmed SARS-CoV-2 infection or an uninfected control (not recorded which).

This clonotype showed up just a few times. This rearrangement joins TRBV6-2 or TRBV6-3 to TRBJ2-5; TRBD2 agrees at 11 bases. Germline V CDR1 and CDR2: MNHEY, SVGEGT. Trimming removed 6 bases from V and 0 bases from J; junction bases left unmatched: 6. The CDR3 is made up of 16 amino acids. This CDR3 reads CASSTRLAGNQETQYF. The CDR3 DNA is TGTGCCAGCAGCACCAGACTAGCGGGGAACCAAGAGACCCAGTACTTC.

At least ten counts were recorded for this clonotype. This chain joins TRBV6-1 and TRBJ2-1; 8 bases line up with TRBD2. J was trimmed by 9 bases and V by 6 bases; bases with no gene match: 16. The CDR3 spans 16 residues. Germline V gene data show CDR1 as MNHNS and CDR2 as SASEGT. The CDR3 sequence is CASSDRRPGGPGEQFF. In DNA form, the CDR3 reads TGTGCCAGCAGCGATCGACGTCCGGGAGGGCCGGGTGAGCAGTTCTTC.

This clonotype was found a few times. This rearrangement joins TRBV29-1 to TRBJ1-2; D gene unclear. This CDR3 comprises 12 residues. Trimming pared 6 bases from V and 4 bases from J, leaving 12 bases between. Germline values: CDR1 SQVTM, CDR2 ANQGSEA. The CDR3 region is CSVALVGYGYTF. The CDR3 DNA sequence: TGCAGCGTCGCCTTGGTGGGCTATGGCTACACCTTC.

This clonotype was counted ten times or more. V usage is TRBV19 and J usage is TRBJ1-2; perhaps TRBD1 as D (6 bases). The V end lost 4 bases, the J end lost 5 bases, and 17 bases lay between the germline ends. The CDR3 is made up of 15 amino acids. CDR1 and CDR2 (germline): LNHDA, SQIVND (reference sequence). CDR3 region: CASSTSQGYRYGYTF. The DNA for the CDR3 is TGTGCCAGTAGTACCTCGCAGGGGTATCGGTATGGCTACACCTTC.

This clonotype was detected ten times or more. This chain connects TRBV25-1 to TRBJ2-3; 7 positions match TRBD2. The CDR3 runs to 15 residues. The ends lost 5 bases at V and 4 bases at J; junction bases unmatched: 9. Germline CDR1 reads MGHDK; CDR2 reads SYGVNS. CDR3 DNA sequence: TGTGCCAGCAGTTCGCGCGGGAGTTCAGCAGATACGCAGTATTTT. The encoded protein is CASSSRGSSADTQYF.

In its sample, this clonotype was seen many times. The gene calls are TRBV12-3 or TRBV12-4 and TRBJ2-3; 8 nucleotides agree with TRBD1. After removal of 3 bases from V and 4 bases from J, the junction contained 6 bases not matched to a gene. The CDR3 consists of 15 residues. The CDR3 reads CASSFRGQGADTQYF. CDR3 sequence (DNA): TGTGCCAGCAGTTTTAGAGGACAGGGTGCAGATACGCAGTATTTT.

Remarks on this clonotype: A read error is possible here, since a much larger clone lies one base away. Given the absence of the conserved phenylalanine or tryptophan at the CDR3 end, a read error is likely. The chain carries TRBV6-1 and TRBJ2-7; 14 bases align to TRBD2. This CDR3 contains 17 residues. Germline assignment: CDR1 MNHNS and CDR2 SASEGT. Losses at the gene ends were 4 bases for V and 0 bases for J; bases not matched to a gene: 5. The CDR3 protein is CASSVSGTSGGSYEQYS. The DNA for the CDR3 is TGTGCCAGCAGTGTATCCGGGACTAGCGGGGGCTCCTACGAGCAGTACTCC.

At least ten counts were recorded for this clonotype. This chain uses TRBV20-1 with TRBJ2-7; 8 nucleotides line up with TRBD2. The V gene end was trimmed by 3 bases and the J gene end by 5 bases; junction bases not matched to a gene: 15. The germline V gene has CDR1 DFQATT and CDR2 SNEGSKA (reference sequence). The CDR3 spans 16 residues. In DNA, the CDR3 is TGCAGTGCTAGTGACCCCACGTTCGGGACTAGGGACGAGCAGTACTTC. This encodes CSASDPTFGTRDEQYF.

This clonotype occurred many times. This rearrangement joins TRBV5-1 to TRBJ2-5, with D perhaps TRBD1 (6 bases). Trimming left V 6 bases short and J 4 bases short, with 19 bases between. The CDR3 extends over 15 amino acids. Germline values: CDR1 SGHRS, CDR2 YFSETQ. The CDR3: CASTVFTGIPETQYF. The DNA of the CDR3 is TGCGCCAGCACCGTATTCACAGGGATCCCAGAGACCCAGTACTTC.

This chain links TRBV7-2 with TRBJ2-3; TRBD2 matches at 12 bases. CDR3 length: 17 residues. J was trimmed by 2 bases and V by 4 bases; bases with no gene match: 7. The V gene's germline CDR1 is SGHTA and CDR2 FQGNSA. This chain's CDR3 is CASSSPLAGGTTDTQYF. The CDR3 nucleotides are TGTGCCAGCAGCTCGCCTCTAGCGGGGGGGACCACAGATACGCAGTATTTT.

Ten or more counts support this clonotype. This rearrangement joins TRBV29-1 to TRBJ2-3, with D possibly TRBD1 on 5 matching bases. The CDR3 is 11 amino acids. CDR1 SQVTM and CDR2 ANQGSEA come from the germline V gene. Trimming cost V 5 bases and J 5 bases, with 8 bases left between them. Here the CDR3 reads CSVRTRDTQYF. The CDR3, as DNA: TGCAGCGTTCGGACAAGAGATACGCAGTATTTT.

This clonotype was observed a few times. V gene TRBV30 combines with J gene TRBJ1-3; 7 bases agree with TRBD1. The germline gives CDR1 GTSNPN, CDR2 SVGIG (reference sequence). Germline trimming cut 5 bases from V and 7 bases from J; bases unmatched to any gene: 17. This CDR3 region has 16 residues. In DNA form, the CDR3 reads TGTGCCTGGCTGACCGGGACAGCTAAACATCGGAACACCATATATTTT. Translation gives CAWLTGTAKHRNTIYF. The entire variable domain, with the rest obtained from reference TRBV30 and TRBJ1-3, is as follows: SQTIHQWPATLVQPVGSPLSLECTVEGTSNPNLYWYRQAAGRGLQLLFYSVGIGQISSEVPQNLSASRPQDRQFILSSKKLLLSDSGFYLCAWLTGTAKHRNTIYFGEGSWLTVV.

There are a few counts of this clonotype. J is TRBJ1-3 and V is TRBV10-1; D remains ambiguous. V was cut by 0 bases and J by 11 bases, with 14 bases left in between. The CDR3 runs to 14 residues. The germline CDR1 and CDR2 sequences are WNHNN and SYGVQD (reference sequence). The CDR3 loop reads CASSESVADGAIYF. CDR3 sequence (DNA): TGCGCCAGCAGTGAGTCGGTGGCGGATGGGGCCATATATTTT.

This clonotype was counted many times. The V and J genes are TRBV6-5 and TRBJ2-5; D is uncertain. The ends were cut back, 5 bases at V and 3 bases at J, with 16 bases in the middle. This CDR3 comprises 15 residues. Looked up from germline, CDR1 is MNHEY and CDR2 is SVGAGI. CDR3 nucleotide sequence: TGTGCCAGCAGTAACCTTAGGAGAAGGGAAGAGACCCAGTACTTC. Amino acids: CASSNLRRREETQYF.

This chain's CDR3 is CASSTWRGLNTEAFF. The CDR3 DNA follows: TGTGCCAGCAGCACCTGGAGGGGACTGAACACTGAAGCTTTCTTT. The chain is built from TRBV11-1 and TRBJ1-1; weak D call: TRBD1 (5 bases). Trimming removed 5 bases from V and 0 bases from J, with 13 bases in between. CDR1 SGHAT and CDR2 FQDESV come from the germline V gene (reference sequence). CDR3 length: 15 residues.

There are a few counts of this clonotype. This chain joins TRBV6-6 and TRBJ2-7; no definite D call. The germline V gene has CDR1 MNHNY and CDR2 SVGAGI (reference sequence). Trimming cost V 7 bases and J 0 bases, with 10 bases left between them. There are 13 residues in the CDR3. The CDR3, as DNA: TGTGCCAGCACGAGTAGTCACTCCTACGAGCAGTACTTC. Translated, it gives CASTSSHSYEQYF.

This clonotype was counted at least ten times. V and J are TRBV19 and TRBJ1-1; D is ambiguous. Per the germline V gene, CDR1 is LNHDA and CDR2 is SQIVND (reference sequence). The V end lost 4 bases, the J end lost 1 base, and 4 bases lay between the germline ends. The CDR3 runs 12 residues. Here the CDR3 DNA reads TGTGCCAGTAGTAAGGCGAACACTGAAGCTTTCTTT. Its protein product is CASSKANTEAFF.

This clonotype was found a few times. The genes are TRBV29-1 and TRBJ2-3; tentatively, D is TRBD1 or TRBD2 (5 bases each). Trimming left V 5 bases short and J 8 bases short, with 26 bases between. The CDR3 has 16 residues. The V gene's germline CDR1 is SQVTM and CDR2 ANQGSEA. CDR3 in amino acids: CSVIHQAVGVPGTQYF. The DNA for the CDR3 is TGCAGCGTTATCCACCAGGCAGTGGGGGTTCCGGGTACGCAGTATTTT.

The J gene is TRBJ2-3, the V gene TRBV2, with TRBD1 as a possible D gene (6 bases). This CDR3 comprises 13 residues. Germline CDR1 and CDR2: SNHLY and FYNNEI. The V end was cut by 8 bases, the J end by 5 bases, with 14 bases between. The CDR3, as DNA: TGTGCCAGCGCTTTCGGACAGCAAGATACGCAGTATTTT. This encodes CASAFGQQDTQYF. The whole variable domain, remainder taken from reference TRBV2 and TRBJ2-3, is EPEVTQTPSHQVTQMGQEVILRCVPISNHLYFYWYRQILGQKVEFLVSFYNNEISEKSEIFDDQFSVERPDGSNFTLKIRSTKLEDSAMYFCASAFGQQDTQYFGPGTRLTVL.